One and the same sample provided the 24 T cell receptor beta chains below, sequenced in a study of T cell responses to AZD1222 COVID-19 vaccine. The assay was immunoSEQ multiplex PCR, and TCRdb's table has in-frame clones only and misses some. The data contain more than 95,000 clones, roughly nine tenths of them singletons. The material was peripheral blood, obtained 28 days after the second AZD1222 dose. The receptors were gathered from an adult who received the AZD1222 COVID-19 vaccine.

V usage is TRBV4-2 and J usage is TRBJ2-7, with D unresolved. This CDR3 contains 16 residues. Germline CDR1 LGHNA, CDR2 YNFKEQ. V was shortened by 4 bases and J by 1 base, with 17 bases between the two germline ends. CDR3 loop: CASSLGSAIESYEQYF. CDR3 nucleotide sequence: TGTGCCAGCAGCCTCGGTTCAGCTATCGAATCCTACGAGCAGTACTTC.

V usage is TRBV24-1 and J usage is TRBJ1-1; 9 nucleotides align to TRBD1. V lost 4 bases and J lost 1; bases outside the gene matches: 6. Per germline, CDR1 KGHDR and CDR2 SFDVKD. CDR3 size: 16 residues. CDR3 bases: TGTGCCACCAGTGAGCCTCCGGGACAGGGGAACACTGAAGCTTTCTTT. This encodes CATSEPPGQGNTEAFF.

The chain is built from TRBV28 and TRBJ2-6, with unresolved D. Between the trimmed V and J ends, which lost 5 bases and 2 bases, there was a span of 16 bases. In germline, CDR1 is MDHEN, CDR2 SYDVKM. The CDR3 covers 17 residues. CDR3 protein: CASSPLVPGTGANVLTF. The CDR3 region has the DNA TGTGCCAGCAGTCCACTCGTCCCCGGAACTGGGGCCAACGTCCTGACTTTC.

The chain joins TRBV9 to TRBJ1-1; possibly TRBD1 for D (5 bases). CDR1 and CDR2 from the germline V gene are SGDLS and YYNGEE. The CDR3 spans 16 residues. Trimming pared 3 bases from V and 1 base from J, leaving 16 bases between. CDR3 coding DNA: TGTGCCAGCAGCGCAGGACAAGCGACATCGAACACTGAAGCTTTCTTT. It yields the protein CASSAGQATSNTEAFF.

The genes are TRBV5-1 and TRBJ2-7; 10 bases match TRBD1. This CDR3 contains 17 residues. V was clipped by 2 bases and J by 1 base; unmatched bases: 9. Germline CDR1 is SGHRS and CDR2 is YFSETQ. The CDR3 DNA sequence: TGCGCCAGCAGCTTCCTCGCCCCGGGACAGGGGTCCTACGAGCAGTACTTC. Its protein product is CASSFLAPGQGSYEQYF.

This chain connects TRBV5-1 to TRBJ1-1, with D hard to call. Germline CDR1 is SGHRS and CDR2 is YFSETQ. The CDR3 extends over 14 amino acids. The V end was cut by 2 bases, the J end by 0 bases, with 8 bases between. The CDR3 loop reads CASSFSAMNTEAFF. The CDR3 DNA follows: TGCGCCAGCAGCTTCTCGGCAATGAACACTGAAGCTTTCTTT.

CDR3 bases: TGTGCCTCGAGGGGGGCCACAAGAGGCTATGGCTACACCTTC. As protein: CASRGATRGYGYTF. J is TRBJ1-2 and V is TRBV30, with a weak D call TRBD1 (6 bases). Germline CDR1 and CDR2: GTSNPN and SVGIG (reference sequence). Deletions cut 7 bases from V and 4 bases from J, with 19 bases between. The CDR3 runs 14 residues.

CDR3 DNA: TGTGCCAGTAGTATAATCTCCGGGGCCGGGGAGCTGTTTTTT. It codes for CASSIISGAGELFF. This rearrangement joins TRBV19 to TRBJ2-2; maybe TRBD2 (5 bases). Trimming cost V 2 bases and J 6 bases, with 10 bases left between them. The CDR3 runs 14 residues. Germline-derived CDR1 and CDR2 are LNHDA and SQIVND (reference sequence).

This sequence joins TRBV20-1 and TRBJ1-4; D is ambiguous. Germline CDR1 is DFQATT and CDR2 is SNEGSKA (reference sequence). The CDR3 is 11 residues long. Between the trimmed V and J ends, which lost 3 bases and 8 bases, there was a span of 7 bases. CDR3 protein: CSARGSEKLFF. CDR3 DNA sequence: TGCAGTGCTAGGGGAAGCGAAAAACTGTTTTTT.

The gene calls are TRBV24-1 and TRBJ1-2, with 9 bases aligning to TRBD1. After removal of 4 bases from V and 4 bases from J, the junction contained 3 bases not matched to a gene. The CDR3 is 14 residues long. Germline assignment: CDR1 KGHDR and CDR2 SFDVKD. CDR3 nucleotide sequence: TGTGCCACCAGTGAACCGGACAGGGGCTATGGCTACACCTTC. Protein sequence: CATSEPDRGYGYTF.

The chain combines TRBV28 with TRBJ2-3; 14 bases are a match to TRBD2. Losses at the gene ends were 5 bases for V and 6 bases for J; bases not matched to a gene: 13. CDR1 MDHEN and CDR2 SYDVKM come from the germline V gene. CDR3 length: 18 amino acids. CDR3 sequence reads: CASSGLAGGPAYGDTQYF. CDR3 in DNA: TGTGCCAGCAGTGGACTAGCGGGAGGCCCGGCGTATGGGGATACGCAGTATTTT.

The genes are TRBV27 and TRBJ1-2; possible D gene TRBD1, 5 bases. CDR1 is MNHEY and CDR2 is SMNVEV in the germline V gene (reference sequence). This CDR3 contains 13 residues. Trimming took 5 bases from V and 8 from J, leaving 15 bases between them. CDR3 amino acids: CASSLGPSFGYTF. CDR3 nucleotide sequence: TGTGCCAGCAGTCTGGGACCGTCTTTCGGCTACACCTTC.

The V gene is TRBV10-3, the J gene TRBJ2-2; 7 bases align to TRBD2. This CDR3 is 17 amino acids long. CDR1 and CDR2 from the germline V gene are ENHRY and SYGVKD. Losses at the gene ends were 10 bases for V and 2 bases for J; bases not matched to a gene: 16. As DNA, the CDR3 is TGTGCCACCTCCCCTTGGGGGGGAGGGTCAAACACCGGGGAGCTGTTTTTT. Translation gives CATSPWGGGSNTGELFF.

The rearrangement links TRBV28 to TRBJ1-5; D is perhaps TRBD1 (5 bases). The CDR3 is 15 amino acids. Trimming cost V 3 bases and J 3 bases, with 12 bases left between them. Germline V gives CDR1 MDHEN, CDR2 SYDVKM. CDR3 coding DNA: TGTGCCAGCAGTTTGAAAGGGACTTCCAATCAGCCCCAGCATTTT. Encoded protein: CASSLKGTSNQPQHF.

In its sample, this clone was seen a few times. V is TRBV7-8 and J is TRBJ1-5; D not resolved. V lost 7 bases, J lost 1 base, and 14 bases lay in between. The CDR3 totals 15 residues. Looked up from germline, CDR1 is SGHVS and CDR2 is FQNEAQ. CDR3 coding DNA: TGTGCCAGCACCCTTAGCCGTAGGAGCAATCAGCCCCAGCATTTT. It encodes CASTLSRRSNQPQHF.

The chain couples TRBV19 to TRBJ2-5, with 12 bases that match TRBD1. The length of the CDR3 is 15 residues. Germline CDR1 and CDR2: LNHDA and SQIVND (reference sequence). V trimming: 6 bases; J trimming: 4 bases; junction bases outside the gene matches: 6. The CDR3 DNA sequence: TGTGCCAGTAGCCCCGGGACAGGGGGCCCAGAGACCCAGTACTTC. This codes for CASSPGTGGPETQYF.

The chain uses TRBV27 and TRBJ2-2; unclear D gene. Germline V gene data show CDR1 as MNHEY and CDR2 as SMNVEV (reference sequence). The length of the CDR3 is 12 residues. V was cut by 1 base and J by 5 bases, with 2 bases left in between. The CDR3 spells CASSLLTGELFF. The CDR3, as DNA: TGTGCCAGCAGTTTATTGACCGGGGAGCTGTTTTTT.

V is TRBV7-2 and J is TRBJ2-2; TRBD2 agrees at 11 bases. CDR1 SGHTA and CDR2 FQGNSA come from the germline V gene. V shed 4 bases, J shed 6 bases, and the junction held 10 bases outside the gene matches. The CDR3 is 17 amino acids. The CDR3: CASSSAPTSGTAGELFF. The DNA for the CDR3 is TGTGCCAGCAGCTCCGCGCCGACTAGCGGGACGGCCGGGGAGCTGTTTTTT.

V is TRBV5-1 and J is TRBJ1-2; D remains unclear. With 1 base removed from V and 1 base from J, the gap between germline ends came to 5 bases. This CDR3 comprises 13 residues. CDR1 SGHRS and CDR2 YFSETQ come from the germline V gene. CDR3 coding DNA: TGCGCCAGCAGCTTGCCCGGTAACTATGGCTACACCTTC. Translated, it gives CASSLPGNYGYTF. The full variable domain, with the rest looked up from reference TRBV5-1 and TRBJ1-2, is KAGVTQTPRYLIKTRGQQVTLSCSPISGHRSVSWYQQTPGQGLQFLFEYFSETQRNKGNFPGRFSGRQFSNSRSEMNVSTLELGDSALYLCASSLPGNYGYTFGSGTRLTVV.

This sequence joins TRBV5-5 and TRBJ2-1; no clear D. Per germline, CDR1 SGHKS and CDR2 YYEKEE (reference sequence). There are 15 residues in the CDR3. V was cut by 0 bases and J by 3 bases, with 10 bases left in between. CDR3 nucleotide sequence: TGTGCCAGCAGCTTGGGGCTACAACTCTACAATGAGCAGTTCTTC. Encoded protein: CASSLGLQLYNEQFF.

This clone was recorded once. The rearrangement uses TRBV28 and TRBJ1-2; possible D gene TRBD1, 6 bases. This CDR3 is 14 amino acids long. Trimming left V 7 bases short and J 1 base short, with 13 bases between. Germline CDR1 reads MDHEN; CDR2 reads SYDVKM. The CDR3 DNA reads TGTGCCAGCAACCCATCGGACAGTAACTATGGCTACACCTTC. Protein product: CASNPSDSNYGYTF.

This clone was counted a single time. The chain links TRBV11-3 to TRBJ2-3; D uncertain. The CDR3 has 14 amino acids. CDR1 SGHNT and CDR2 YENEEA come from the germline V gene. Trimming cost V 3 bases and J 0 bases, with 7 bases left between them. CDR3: CASSFGGSTDTQYF. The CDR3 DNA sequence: TGTGCCAGCAGCTTTGGCGGAAGCACAGATACGCAGTATTTT. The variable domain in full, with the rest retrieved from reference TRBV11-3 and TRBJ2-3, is EAGVVQSPRYKIIEKKQPVAFWCNPISGHNTLYWYLQNLGQGPELLIRYENEEAVDDSQLPKDRFSAERLKGVDSTLKIQPAELGDSAVYLCASSFGGSTDTQYFGPGTRLTVL.

CDR3 loop: CAWSVAVRSTF. CDR3 coding DNA: TGTGCCTGGAGTGTCGCGGTCCGCTCTACCTTC. V usage is TRBV30 and J usage is TRBJ1-2; D is unclear. V was trimmed by 0 bases and J by 14 bases, leaving 13 bases between them. Germline V gene lookup returns CDR1 GTSNPN and CDR2 SVGIG (reference sequence). The CDR3 length is 11 residues.

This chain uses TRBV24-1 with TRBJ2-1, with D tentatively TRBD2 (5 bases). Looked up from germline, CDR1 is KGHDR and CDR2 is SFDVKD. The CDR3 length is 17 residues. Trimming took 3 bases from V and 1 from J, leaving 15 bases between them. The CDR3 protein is CATSDHVGDWSYNEQFF. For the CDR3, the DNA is TGTGCCACCAGTGATCATGTCGGGGATTGGTCCTACAATGAGCAGTTCTTC.